The T cell receptor (beta chain) described here comes from a study of cytomegalovirus exposure and HLA in healthy donors. Whole-study findings and limits: Excluded were some V segments that proved indistinguishable, including TRBV6-2 and TRBV6-3.

Trimming took 5 bases from V and 1 from J; bases not matched to a gene: 6. CDR3 size: 15 residues. Germline values: CDR1 SNHLY, CDR2 FYNNEI. Primers for the PCR totalled 60 Vbeta and 13 Jbeta. Sequenced by immunoSEQ multiplex PCR; TCRdb stores in-frame clones only, minus some. This table holds around 27,000 clones, about 62% found once. To note about this clone: No antigen is known for it.

This clonotype was sampled from a male donor in good health and CMV-seropositive. The V call is TRBV2, the J call TRBJ2-7; 9 bases agree with TRBD1. Sequences were obtained from PBMCs. Here the CDR3 reads CASSYSGTGSYEQYF. The CDR3 bases are TGTGCCAGCAGTTATTCAGGGACAGGGTCCTACGAGCAGTACTTC.